This is a list of T cell receptor beta chains from one sample in a study of CD4 T cells in relation to SARS-CoV-2 and coronaviruses. Profiled with immunoSEQ multiplex PCR; TCRdb holds only in-frame clones, not every one. Counted here are roughly 15,000 clones, about 80% occurring once; the ten biggest clones make up 30% to 35%. No antigen has been identified for these receptors. The material sequenced was CD4+ T cells from PBMCs, cultured in vitro. The receptors stem from a human donor in good health. The CDR3 runs from the conserved cysteine through the conserved F or W.

CDR3 protein	V gene	J gene
CAWKLSGSTIYF	TRBV30	TRBJ1-3
CASIASRSHTGELFF	TRBV27	TRBJ2-2
CASSLNIGEAYVQFF	TRBV7-2	TRBJ2-1
CASSKQGGSQPQHF	TRBV5-6	TRBJ1-5
CASTYTGGTEAFF	TRBV7-9	TRBJ1-1
CASLKPRSRGAYGYTF	TRBV19	TRBJ1-2
CASSQITSGVTQYF	TRBV7-6	TRBJ2-3
CASSPRTGGETQYF	TRBV18	TRBJ2-5
CASSQAPTGQFEAFF	TRBV3-1/TRBV3-2	TRBJ1-1
CASSSQMNTEAFF	TRBV7-2	TRBJ1-1
CASRRGGGNTIYF	TRBV6-5	TRBJ1-3
CASSGGSYEQYF	TRBV19	TRBJ2-7
CASSFGQGDGTIYF	TRBV5-1	TRBJ1-3
CASSVAPRGRGELFF	TRBV9	TRBJ2-2
CASSPSGVGETQYF	TRBV18	TRBJ2-5
CASSERGGPDTQYF	TRBV2	TRBJ2-3
CASSVWGTSSYEQYF	TRBV6-6	TRBJ2-7
CASSEKGPPGGYTF	TRBV6-4	TRBJ1-2
CSVVKGASGNTIYF	TRBV29-1	TRBJ1-3